The clone carrying this T cell receptor (beta chain) was counted at least ten times. Its antigen is as yet unknown. From germline, CDR1 is MGHRA and CDR2 YSYEKL. Unmatched junction bases numbered 20, after V lost 7 bases and J lost 0 bases. CDR3 length: 19 residues. Alpha and beta constant-region primers primed reverse transcription of 400 to 650 ng RNA. Separate chain-specific third strand synthesis with multiplexing indices produced the alpha and beta libraries. One primer pair amplified all rearrangements per chain; each cDNA got molecular barcodes. TCRdb analysed the 5' RACE reads with MiXCR anew, one entry per CDR3 protein. The table includes about 18,000 distinct CDR3 sequences, approximately 9% detected once. This entry comes from a study of HIV-infected patients and healthy controls. Follow-up blood was drawn about 14 weeks, roughly three months, after antiretroviral therapy began. The repertoire came from unfractionated whole blood and reflected all unsorted peripheral T cells.

General observations from the study: No HLA typing of donors was done in this study. Significantly higher mean Gini indices appeared in HIV-infected repertoires, possibly reflecting oligoclonality. HIV-infected patients and controls differed significantly in mean usage of eight alpha and eight beta V genes.

The J gene is TRBJ1-2, the V gene TRBV4-1; 7 nucleotides match TRBD1. This clonotype was obtained from an adult with HIV infection. The sequences come from blood, collected during antiretroviral therapy. This CDR3 is CASTANGFRDSIANYGYTF. CDR3 coding DNA: TGCGCCAGCACCGCAAATGGATTCCGGGACAGTATAGCTAACTATGGCTACACCTTC.